A single sample is the source of the 30 T cell receptor beta chains below, sequenced in a study of blood T cell repertoires in COVID-19. Assay used: immunoSEQ multiplex PCR; TCRdb lists only in-frame clones, some missing. The data contain some 130,000 clones, around 90% of them singletons. The sample comprised peripheral blood. The receptors come from a man in his sixties with COVID-19, enrolled during active disease.

The chain links TRBV7-8 to TRBJ2-2; D ambiguous. V dropped 1 base and J dropped 6 bases, with 9 bases sitting between them. Germline CDR1 is SGHVS and CDR2 is FQNEAQ. The CDR3 contains 14 residues. The DNA for the CDR3 is TGTGCCAGCAGCTTAGGGATGGGCGCCGGGGAGCTGTTTTTT. This codes for CASSLGMGAGELFF.

The genes are TRBV5-5 and TRBJ1-2; no clear D gene. The CDR3 sequence is 14 residues long. Trimming took off 4 bases at V and 2 bases at J, with 12 bases between the two ends. Per the germline V gene, CDR1 is SGHKS and CDR2 is YYEKEE (reference sequence). CDR3 sequence (DNA): TGTGCCAGCAGCCCCCGGTCGGGGAACTATGGCTACACCTTC. Translated: CASSPRSGNYGYTF.

This chain links TRBV20-1 with TRBJ2-1; D gene uncertain. The CDR3 has 12 amino acids. From germline, CDR1 is DFQATT and CDR2 SNEGSKA (reference sequence). Trimming removed 3 bases at V and 10 bases at J, with 13 bases between. For the CDR3, the DNA is TGCAGTGCTAGTAGATTAGGAGACGAGCAGTTCTTC. Translated: CSASRLGDEQFF.

This clone was seen just once. The rearrangement joins TRBV11-2 to TRBJ2-5, with TRBD2 matching 7 bases. From germline, CDR1 is SGHAT and CDR2 FQNNGV. The CDR3 extends over 13 amino acids. Unmatched junction bases numbered 1, after V lost 1 base and J lost 5 bases. This chain's CDR3 is CASSLGGSETQYF. As DNA, the CDR3 is TGTGCCAGCAGCTTAGGCGGGAGTGAGACCCAGTACTTC.

This chain joins TRBV5-5 and TRBJ1-2; no clear D. Trimming left V 5 bases short and J 2 bases short, with 13 bases between. The CDR3 spans 14 residues. Germline values: CDR1 SGHKS, CDR2 YYEKEE (reference sequence). CDR3 DNA sequence: TGTGCCAGCAGAAGAGGGCAGGCCAACTATGGCTACACCTTC. Encoded protein: CASRRGQANYGYTF.

CDR3 sequence reads: CASSPSPQGLAVSYEQYF. The CDR3 nucleotides read TGTGCCAGCAGCCCATCACCCCAGGGACTAGCGGTCTCCTACGAGCAGTACTTC. The rearrangement links TRBV5-6 to TRBJ2-7; 11 positions match TRBD2. The germline gives CDR1 SGHDT, CDR2 YYEEEE. The CDR3 runs to 18 residues. V shed 4 bases, J shed 0 bases, and the junction held 12 bases outside the gene matches.

The genes are TRBV7-3 and TRBJ2-1, with TRBD1 matching over 10 bases. Germline V CDR1 and CDR2: SGHTA, FQGTGA. J lost 5 bases, V lost 3 bases, and 4 bases had no gene match. CDR3 length: 15 residues. CDR3 nucleotide sequence: TGTGCCAGCAGCTTCGGGACAGGGGTTCACAATGAGCAGTTCTTC. It is translated as CASSFGTGVHNEQFF.

The chain employs TRBV28 and TRBJ1-1; D might be TRBD1 (5 bases). The CDR3 is made up of 14 amino acids. Germline V lookup: CDR1 MDHEN, CDR2 SYDVKM. V was cut by 3 bases and J by 5 bases, with 13 bases left in between. The CDR3 DNA sequence: TGTGCCAGCAGTTTCCCTGACAGAGGTACTGAAGCTTTCTTT. It translates to CASSFPDRGTEAFF.

The chain joins TRBV5-1 to TRBJ1-5, with TRBD1 as a possible D gene (6 bases). CDR1 is SGHRS, CDR2 YFSETQ, per germline. The CDR3 is 14 amino acids. The ends were cut back, 4 bases at V and 3 bases at J, with 11 bases in the middle. CDR3 sequence: CASSADSLNQPQHF. In DNA form, the CDR3 reads TGCGCCAGCAGCGCGGACAGCCTCAATCAGCCCCAGCATTTT. The full variable domain, rest sourced from reference TRBV5-1 and TRBJ1-5, is KAGVTQTPRYLIKTRGQQVTLSCSPISGHRSVSWYQQTPGQGLQFLFEYFSETQRNKGNFPGRFSGRQFSNSRSEMNVSTLELGDSALYLCASSADSLNQPQHFGDGTRLSIL.

As to this clone: Relative to the germline gene, one junction end is altered; a read error may explain this. The chain joins TRBV5-1 to TRBJ1-1, with no clear D. From germline, CDR1 is SGHRS and CDR2 YFSETQ. The CDR3 runs to 13 residues. The DNA for the CDR3 is TGCGCCAGCAGCCTGAACGCCGCGGAACCCTTTAACTTT. Translating gives CASSLNAAEPFNF.

This rearrangement joins TRBV5-1 to TRBJ2-1; TRBD2 might be the D (6 bases). The CDR3 covers 13 residues. Germline V gives CDR1 SGHRS, CDR2 YFSETQ. The V gene lost 7 bases and the J gene lost 10 bases, with 18 bases spanning the gap. CDR3 in amino acids: CASGRSGAAEQFF. CDR3 in DNA: TGCGCCAGCGGTCGGTCGGGAGCTGCCGAGCAGTTCTTC.

This sequence joins TRBV5-6 and TRBJ2-2, with D perhaps matching TRBD1 (7 bases). The CDR3 runs 15 residues. Germline CDR1 is SGHDT and CDR2 is YYEEEE. Trimming took 4 bases from V and 0 from J, leaving 10 bases between them. The CDR3 sequence is CASSPGGTNTGELFF. CDR3 coding DNA: TGTGCCAGCAGCCCAGGGGGGACGAACACCGGGGAGCTGTTTTTT.

V and J are TRBV11-3 and TRBJ1-1; 7 nucleotides agree with TRBD1. The CDR3 is 15 amino acids. Germline CDR1 SGHNT, CDR2 YENEEA. J gave up 5 bases and V 1 base, and 7 bases lay outside the gene matches. The CDR3 DNA reads TGTGCCAGCAGCTTAGGCGGGGACAGTCGTACTGAAGCTTTCTTT. This codes for CASSLGGDSRTEAFF. The full variable domain, with the rest looked up from reference TRBV11-3 and TRBJ1-1, is EAGVVQSPRYKIIEKKQPVAFWCNPISGHNTLYWYLQNLGQGPELLIRYENEEAVDDSQLPKDRFSAERLKGVDSTLKIQPAELGDSAVYLCASSLGGDSRTEAFFGQGTRLTVV.

This rearrangement joins TRBV5-4 to TRBJ2-1; TRBD2 matches at 10 bases. Looked up from germline, CDR1 is SGHNT and CDR2 is YYREEE (reference sequence). The CDR3 consists of 14 residues. J was trimmed by 4 bases and V by 10 bases; bases with no gene match: 8. The CDR3: CAGQREGSYNEQFF. DNA for the CDR3: TGTGCCGGCCAGCGGGAGGGATCTTACAATGAGCAGTTCTTC.

This chain joins TRBV25-1 and TRBJ2-1; the match to TRBD2 covers 10 bases. In germline, CDR1 is MGHDK, CDR2 SYGVNS. V shed 5 bases and J 13 bases; nucleotides not matched to a gene: 8. The CDR3 is 13 amino acids. The CDR3 DNA follows: TGTGCCAGCAGTAACCAGCGGGAGGGCGGTCAGTTCTTC. This encodes CASSNQREGGQFF.

The rearrangement uses TRBV7-8 and TRBJ1-2; D is perhaps TRBD1 (6 bases). The CDR3 is 16 amino acids. CDR1 and CDR2 from the germline V gene are SGHVS and FQNEAQ. Trimming took off 4 bases at V and 0 bases at J, with 15 bases between the two ends. CDR3 in amino acids: CASSSRFWDTNYGYTF. The CDR3 DNA reads as TGTGCCAGCAGCTCGCGGTTCTGGGACACTAACTATGGCTACACCTTC. The variable domain in full, completed from reference TRBV7-8 and TRBJ1-2, reads GAGVSQSPRYKVAKRGQDVALRCDPISGHVSLFWYQQALGQGPEFLTYFQNEAQLDKSGLPSDRFFAERPEGSVSTLKIQRTQQEDSAVYLCASSSRFWDTNYGYTFGSGTRLTVV.

The rearrangement links TRBV9 to TRBJ2-1; maybe TRBD2 (5 bases). Germline V CDR1 and CDR2: SGDLS, YYNGEE. The CDR3 consists of 13 residues. Deletions cut 1 base from V and 6 bases from J, with 8 bases between. In DNA, the CDR3 is TGTGCCAGCAGCGTATCGGGGTCCAATGAGCAGTTCTTC. Translation gives CASSVSGSNEQFF.

This rearrangement joins TRBV5-1 to TRBJ1-1; tentatively, D is TRBD1 (6 bases). Trimming removed 0 bases at V and 1 base at J, with 10 bases between. CDR3 length: 15 residues. Germline loops: CDR1 SGHRS, CDR2 YFSETQ. CDR3: CASSLGQVSNTEAFF. DNA of the CDR3: TGCGCCAGCAGCTTGGGACAGGTCTCGAACACTGAAGCTTTCTTT.

The chain joins TRBV4-2 to TRBJ1-4; perhaps TRBD1 as D (6 bases). V was shortened by 0 bases and J by 5 bases, with 13 bases between the two germline ends. Looked up from germline, CDR1 is LGHNA and CDR2 is YNFKEQ. CDR3 length: 16 amino acids. This CDR3 reads CASSQDPAGVNEKLFF. CDR3 in DNA: TGTGCCAGCAGCCAAGATCCAGCAGGGGTCAATGAAAAACTGTTTTTT.

This clone was counted a few times. CDR3 residues: CASSTRRQGLSYNEQFF. CDR3 nucleotides: TGTGCCAGCAGTACGCGACGACAGGGCCTCTCCTACAATGAGCAGTTCTTC. The V call is TRBV25-1, the J call TRBJ2-1; 7 bases map to TRBD1. V shed 5 bases and J 0 bases; nucleotides not matched to a gene: 10. Germline lookup yields CDR1 MGHDK and CDR2 SYGVNS. This CDR3 region has 17 residues.

This clone has a single count. This sequence joins TRBV10-3 and TRBJ2-7; the match to TRBD2 covers 9 bases. The CDR3 totals 15 residues. CDR1 ENHRY and CDR2 SYGVKD come from the germline V gene. J gave up 3 bases and V 8 bases, and 11 bases lay outside the gene matches. CDR3 DNA sequence: TGTGCCATCTCCTCGGCAGCGGGAGGCGTCTACGAGCAGTACTTC. Its translation: CAISSAAGGVYEQYF.

The V gene is TRBV6-6, the J gene TRBJ1-5; 8 bases align to TRBD1. The CDR3 extends over 15 amino acids. Per germline, CDR1 MNHNY and CDR2 SVGAGI (reference sequence). V shed 5 bases, J shed 0 bases, and the junction held 3 bases outside the gene matches. The CDR3 region has the DNA TGTGCCAGCAGTACACAGGGGGGTAGCAATCAGCCCCAGCATTTT. Amino acids: CASSTQGGSNQPQHF.

V and J are TRBV24-1 and TRBJ2-2; possible D gene TRBD2, 5 bases. Germline V CDR1 and CDR2: KGHDR, SFDVKD. Deletions cut 10 bases from V and 4 bases from J, with 12 bases between. The CDR3 is 13 amino acids. The CDR3: CATSGQFTGELFF. The DNA of the CDR3 is TGTGCCACGAGCGGTCAGTTCACCGGGGAGCTGTTTTTT.

This clone is a singleton in its sample. The rearrangement joins TRBV6-1 to TRBJ1-1, with 8 bases aligning to TRBD1. The CDR3 runs 15 residues. V shed 2 bases and J 6 bases; nucleotides not matched to a gene: 8. Per the germline V gene, CDR1 is MNHNS and CDR2 is SASEGT. CDR3 bases: TGTGCCAGCAGTGAAACCATGGACAGGGTCGCTGAAGCTTTCTTT. Its translation: CASSETMDRVAEAFF.

The V gene is TRBV10-1, the J gene TRBJ1-5; TRBD1 aligns across 9 bases. CDR1 and CDR2 (germline): WNHNN, SYGVQD (reference sequence). V shed 0 bases and J 3 bases; nucleotides not matched to a gene: 3. This CDR3 comprises 16 residues. CDR3 DNA sequence: TGCGCCAGCAGTGAGTCGGGGACAGGGCTCAATCAGCCCCAGCATTTT. Translated: CASSESGTGLNQPQHF.

There are a few counts of this clone. Distinct nucleotide sequences in the sample also encode this CDR3. The rearrangement uses TRBV5-4 and TRBJ2-7; 14 bases line up with TRBD2. The V and J ends lost 4 bases and 4 bases, in that order; junction bases with no gene match: 4. CDR1 and CDR2 from the germline V gene are SGHNT and YYREEE (reference sequence). The length of the CDR3 is 15 residues. The chain's CDR3 is CASSPGLAGEYEQYF. CDR3 bases: TGTGCCAGCAGCCCGGGACTAGCGGGAGAATACGAGCAGTACTTC.

The chain has TRBV5-1 and TRBJ2-1, with 8 bases fitting TRBD2. There are 14 residues in the CDR3. V was clipped by 1 base and J by 10 bases; unmatched bases: 7. Germline assignment: CDR1 SGHRS and CDR2 YFSETQ. CDR3 nucleotide sequence: TGCGCCAGCAGCTTGTCCAGCGGGAGTCTGGAGCAGTTCTTC. Its translation: CASSLSSGSLEQFF.

The gene calls are TRBV5-1 and TRBJ1-1; D is uncertain. Trimming stripped 0 bases from V and 1 base from J, with 10 bases between. The CDR3 length is 15 residues. Germline-derived CDR1 and CDR2 are SGHRS and YFSETQ. The CDR3 loop reads CASSLAAARNTEAFF. In nucleotides, the CDR3 is TGCGCCAGCAGCTTGGCGGCAGCGCGGAACACTGAAGCTTTCTTT.

The chain is built from TRBV29-1 and TRBJ1-1; TRBD1 might be the D (6 bases). Trimming left V 6 bases short and J 8 bases short, with 13 bases between. This CDR3 contains 11 residues. The germline V gene encodes CDR1 SQVTM and CDR2 ANQGSEA. This chain's CDR3 is CSVWGGQEAFF. CDR3 sequence (DNA): TGCAGCGTCTGGGGGGGACAAGAAGCTTTCTTT.

This rearrangement joins TRBV11-2 to TRBJ2-1; 7 nucleotides line up with TRBD1. The length of the CDR3 is 14 residues. J lost 15 bases, V lost 8 bases, and 19 bases had no gene match. The germline V gene encodes CDR1 SGHAT and CDR2 FQNNGV. The CDR3, as DNA: TGTGCCAGCTCCTACGGGACAGAGACTACAGGCCGGTTCTTC. Amino acids: CASSYGTETTGRFF.